The clone carrying this T cell receptor beta chain was seen a single time. Its antigen remains unidentified. Sequencing was performed with immunoSEQ multiplex PCR; in TCRdb, only in-frame clones are kept and a portion is missing. The sample includes 2 million or so clones, about 95% seen only once; the top ten take around 1.1%. The ends were cut back, 6 bases at V and 7 bases at J, with 16 bases in the middle. The CDR3 length is 14 residues. Germline assignment: CDR1 MNHEY and CDR2 SMNVEV (reference sequence). CD45RO-negative cells were positively selected for CCR7, leaving out terminally differentiated effector memory CD45RA+ cells. Healthy HIV-negative adults without recent acute infections or vaccinations served as donors. The sample belongs to a study of shared clonotypes between healthy human individuals. Whole-study results and caveats: It was the non-shared clonotypes that had lower generation probabilities than clonotypes shared by all four donors.

The chain is built from TRBV27 and TRBJ1-5, with D possibly matching TRBD1 (6 bases). This TCR was recovered from a man aged 18 to 35 in good health. The sequenced sample was naive CD8+ T cells sorted from blood. CDR3 sequence: CASRPGVQGQPQHF. CDR3 DNA: TGTGCCAGCAGACCAGGCGTACAGGGACAGCCCCAGCATTTT.